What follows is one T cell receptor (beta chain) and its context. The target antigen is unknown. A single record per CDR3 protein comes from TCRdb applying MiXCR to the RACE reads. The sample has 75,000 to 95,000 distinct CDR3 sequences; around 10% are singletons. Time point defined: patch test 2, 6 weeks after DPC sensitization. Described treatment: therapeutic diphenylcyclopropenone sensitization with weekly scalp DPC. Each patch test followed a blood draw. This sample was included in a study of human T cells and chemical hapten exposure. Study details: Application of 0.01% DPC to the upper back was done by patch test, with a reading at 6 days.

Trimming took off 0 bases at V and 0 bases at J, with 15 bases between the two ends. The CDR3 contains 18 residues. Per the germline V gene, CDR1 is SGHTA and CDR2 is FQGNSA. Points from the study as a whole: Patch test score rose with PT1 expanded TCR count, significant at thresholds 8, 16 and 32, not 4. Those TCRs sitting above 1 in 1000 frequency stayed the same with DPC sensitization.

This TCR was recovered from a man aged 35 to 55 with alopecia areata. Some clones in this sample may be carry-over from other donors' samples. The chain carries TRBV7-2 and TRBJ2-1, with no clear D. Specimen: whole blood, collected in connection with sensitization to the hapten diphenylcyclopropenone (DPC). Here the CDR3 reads CASSLAFHAQSSYNEQFF. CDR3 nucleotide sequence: TGTGCCAGCAGCTTAGCTTTTCATGCCCAGAGCTCCTACAATGAGCAGTTCTTC. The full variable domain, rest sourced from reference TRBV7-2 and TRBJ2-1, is GAGVSQSPSNKVTEKGKDVELRCDPISGHTALYWYRQSLGQGLEFLIYFQGNSAPDKSGLPSDRFSAERTGGSVSTLTIQRTQQEDSAVYLCASSLAFHAQSSYNEQFFGPGTRLTVL.